The 23 T cell receptor beta chains below all came from one sample that was sequenced in a study of T cells in localized non-small cell lung cancer. Here immunoSEQ multiplex PCR was the method, and the copy in TCRdb shows in-frame clones only, minus some. The table includes some 5,000 clones, 25% to 40% detected once. Sequenced material: lung tumor tissue, taken before any cancer treatment. Receptors originate from a woman aged 35 to 75 with stage II squamous cell lung carcinoma.

CDR3 nucleotide sequence: TGTGCCAGCAGTTTAGTCGCCAGGGTGAACACCATATATTTT. Protein product: CASSLVARVNTIYF. The chain has TRBV28 and TRBJ1-3, with D possibly being TRBD1 (5 bases). Germline lookup yields CDR1 MDHEN and CDR2 SYDVKM. V shed 2 bases and J shed 7 bases, with 12 bases lying between them. This CDR3 has 14 residues.

The chain recombines TRBV6-8 with TRBJ1-5; D may be TRBD1 (6 bases). CDR1 is MNHGY and CDR2 is SAAAGT in the germline V gene. This CDR3 is 15 amino acids long. V lost 5 bases and J 4 bases, leaving 15 bases between the germline ends. CDR3 sequence: CASSGRGGRNQPQHF. CDR3 in DNA: TGTGCCAGCAGTGGCCGAGGGGGTCGGAATCAGCCCCAGCATTTT.

The chain combines TRBV7-8 with TRBJ1-1; 10 bases fit TRBD1. Germline V lookup: CDR1 SGHVS, CDR2 FQNEAQ. This CDR3 contains 13 residues. V trimming: 5 bases; J trimming: 10 bases; junction bases outside the gene matches: 7. CDR3 DNA sequence: TGTGCCAGCAGCCTCCGGGACAGGGGAGTAGCTTTCTTT. Its translation is CASSLRDRGVAFF.

This chain uses TRBV18 with TRBJ1-4; D not resolved. The germline CDR1 and CDR2 sequences are KGHSH and LQKENI. Trimming left V 0 bases short and J 8 bases short, with 7 bases between. This CDR3 has 13 residues. CDR3 sequence: CASSPPGIEKLFF. Here the CDR3 DNA reads TGTGCCAGCTCACCACCAGGAATCGAAAAACTGTTTTTT.

By sample fraction, this clone is large. V gene TRBV11-3 combines with J gene TRBJ2-7; tentative D call: TRBD1 (6 bases). Deletions cut 5 bases from V and 0 bases from J, with 17 bases between. The germline V gene encodes CDR1 SGHNT and CDR2 YENEEA. The CDR3 consists of 16 residues. CDR3 protein: CASSDGQFYSSYEQYF. In nucleotides, the CDR3 is TGTGCCAGCAGCGATGGACAGTTTTATAGCTCCTACGAGCAGTACTTC.

This clone was counted only a few times. CDR3 protein: CATSPPSGTGDEKLFF. The CDR3, as DNA: TGTGCCACCAGCCCTCCTTCCGGGACAGGGGATGAAAAACTGTTTTTT. The chain is built from TRBV15 and TRBJ1-4, with 10 bases lining up with TRBD1. V was pared by 5 bases and J by 6 bases, with 9 bases of the junction left unmatched. CDR1 and CDR2 (germline): LNHNV, YYDKDF (reference sequence). The CDR3 covers 16 residues.

This clone was found a few times. The rearrangement links TRBV11-1 to TRBJ2-1; D remains unclear. The V and J ends lost 2 bases and 13 bases respectively, with 21 bases between them. Germline V gene sequence: CDR1 SGHAT, CDR2 FQDESV (reference sequence). This CDR3 is built from 15 residues. CDR3 loop: CASSLSSRSAADQFF. In DNA, the CDR3 is TGTGCCAGCAGCTTAAGTAGCCGTTCTGCGGCGGACCAGTTCTTC.

Judged by abundance, this clone is medium-sized. This chain joins TRBV6-8 and TRBJ1-5; tentatively, D is TRBD1 (5 bases). Trimming removed 6 bases at V and 0 bases at J, with 24 bases between. CDR1 MNHGY and CDR2 SAAAGT come from the germline V gene. The CDR3 runs 19 residues. CDR3 residues: CASRPSRGPTGYSNQPQHF. CDR3 DNA sequence: TGTGCCAGCAGGCCCTCGAGGGGCCCGACGGGTTATAGCAATCAGCCCCAGCATTTT.

The rearrangement joins TRBV10-2 to TRBJ1-1, with 8 bases that match TRBD1. CDR1 and CDR2 (germline): WSHSY, SAAADI. Unmatched junction bases numbered 17, after V lost 8 bases and J lost 0 bases. This CDR3 has 18 amino acids. The CDR3 nucleotides read TGCGCCAGCGCCGCCCCATCCGGGACAGGAGCCGTGAACACTGAAGCTTTCTTT. Translated: CASAAPSGTGAVNTEAFF.

The chain couples TRBV25-1 to TRBJ2-5; D could derive from TRBD1 or TRBD2 (5 bases each). V lost 5 bases, J lost 5 bases, and 15 bases lay in between. Germline loops: CDR1 MGHDK, CDR2 SYGVNS. The CDR3 spans 14 residues. CDR3: CASSPLGADETQYF. DNA of the CDR3: TGTGCCAGCAGTCCCCTCGGGGCGGACGAGACCCAGTACTTC.

This clone has just a few counts. The chain employs TRBV7-1 and TRBJ2-1, with unresolved D. TRBV7-1 falls under the ORF class, with uncertain function. V was trimmed by 6 bases and J by 5 bases, leaving 11 bases between them. This CDR3 has 13 amino acids. The CDR3 sequence is CASRSALDNEQFF. The CDR3 nucleotides read TGTGCCAGCAGAAGCGCCTTAGACAATGAGCAGTTCTTC.

The chain has TRBV28 and TRBJ1-4; D is possibly TRBD1 (6 bases). V gave up 5 bases and J gave up 5 bases, with 15 bases separating them. The CDR3 runs 15 residues. Looked up from germline, CDR1 is MDHEN and CDR2 is SYDVKM. CDR3 amino acids: CASSPLQDSNEKLFF. CDR3 nucleotides: TGTGCCAGCAGTCCGCTCCAGGACAGCAATGAAAAACTGTTTTTT.

This clone occurred a few times. The J gene is TRBJ2-3, the V gene TRBV6-8, with a weak D call TRBD2 (5 bases). Germline assignment: CDR1 MNHGY and CDR2 SAAAGT. This CDR3 region has 12 residues. V lost 7 bases to trimming and J lost 8 bases, with 13 bases between them. In DNA form, the CDR3 reads TGTGCCAGCACTAACCCCGCGGGTACGCAGTATTTT. Its translation: CASTNPAGTQYF.

The V and J genes are TRBV23-1 and TRBJ1-2, with 8 bases fitting TRBD1. TRBV23-1 falls under the ORF class, with uncertain function. V shed 6 bases and J 3 bases; nucleotides not matched to a gene: 3. This CDR3 contains 13 residues. CDR3: CASSLGQDYGYTF. Here the CDR3 DNA reads TGCGCCAGCAGCTTGGGACAGGACTATGGCTACACCTTC.

The chain joins TRBV9 to TRBJ2-1; no definite D call. Trimming pared 10 bases from V and 5 bases from J, leaving 16 bases between. This CDR3 contains 13 residues. Germline V gives CDR1 SGDLS, CDR2 YYNGEE. CDR3 residues: CACEPLNDNEQFF. The CDR3 DNA reads as TGTGCCTGCGAGCCCCTAAACGACAATGAGCAGTTCTTC.

The chain has TRBV4-1 and TRBJ1-5; tentative D call: TRBD1 (5 bases). The CDR3 has 16 residues. Germline loops: CDR1 MGHRA, CDR2 YSYEKL. V lost 0 bases to trimming and J lost 7 bases, with 16 bases between them. As DNA, the CDR3 is TGCGCCAGCAGCCAAGATCCTGGGCAGGGTATACAGCCCCAGCATTTT. It yields the protein CASSQDPGQGIQPQHF.

This clone was detected once. The V gene is TRBV30, the J gene TRBJ1-5; weak D call: TRBD1 (5 bases). The CDR3 extends over 16 amino acids. The V gene's germline CDR1 is GTSNPN and CDR2 SVGIG (reference sequence). Deletions cut 0 bases from V and 9 bases from J, with 21 bases between. CDR3 loop: CAWSVTRGPGTGPQHF. The DNA for the CDR3 is TGTGCCTGGAGTGTAACCCGTGGACCCGGGACGGGGCCCCAGCATTTT.

This clone was observed a handful of times. The chain links TRBV10-3 to TRBJ1-1, with TRBD1 identical over 11 bases. Trimming cost V 2 bases and J 3 bases; bases outside gene matches: 11. This CDR3 region has 18 residues. Germline CDR1 reads ENHRY; CDR2 reads SYGVKD. The CDR3 loop is CAISERMGTGGGDTEAFF. The CDR3 nucleotides read TGTGCCATCAGTGAGCGTATGGGGACAGGGGGAGGTGACACTGAAGCTTTCTTT.

This rearrangement joins TRBV6-8 to TRBJ1-2; 10 positions match TRBD1. Trimming at V came to 10 bases and at J to 5 bases, leaving 7 bases not matched to a gene. The CDR3 is made up of 13 amino acids. Germline V gene sequence: CDR1 MNHGY, CDR2 SAAAGT. In DNA form, the CDR3 reads TGTGCCACCAGACAGGGGGCAAGGTATGGCTACACCTTC. This sequence encodes CATRQGARYGYTF.

This chain links TRBV30 with TRBJ1-5; D gene unclear. Deletions cut 1 base from V and 1 base from J, with 8 bases between. The CDR3 has 14 residues. The germline CDR1 and CDR2 sequences are GTSNPN and SVGIG (reference sequence). Here the CDR3 reads CAWSGRGSNQPQHF. The CDR3 DNA sequence: TGTGCCTGGAGTGGTCGCGGAAGCAATCAGCCCCAGCATTTT.

There are a few counts of this clone. The chain joins TRBV11-3 to TRBJ2-7, with D tentatively TRBD1 or TRBD2 (6 bases each). Looked up from germline, CDR1 is SGHNT and CDR2 is YENEEA. This CDR3 comprises 14 residues. V was clipped by 7 bases and J by 2 bases, with 15 bases between them. CDR3 DNA sequence: TGTGCCAGCATCCCGGTGGGGGGCACCTACGAGCAGTACTTC. This translates into CASIPVGGTYEQYF.

A word on this clone: One junction end does not reproduce the germline sequence, and a read error may be involved. V is TRBV19 and J is TRBJ2-7, with 7 bases aligning to TRBD2. CDR1 and CDR2 (germline): LNHDA, SQIVND (reference sequence). This CDR3 is 15 amino acids long. The CDR3 loop reads CASSIAQTSSHEQYF. In DNA form, the CDR3 reads TGTGCCAGTAGTATAGCTCAGACTAGCTCCCACGAGCAGTACTTC.

This clone appeared a few times. V is TRBV19 and J is TRBJ1-5, with D uncertain. The CDR3 consists of 16 residues. Per germline, CDR1 LNHDA and CDR2 SQIVND (reference sequence). V was trimmed by 3 bases and J by 0 bases, leaving 12 bases between them. The CDR3 reads CASSINLGISNQPQHF. CDR3 sequence (DNA): TGTGCCAGTAGTATCAACTTAGGAATTAGCAATCAGCCCCAGCATTTT.